This TCR beta chain was found in a study of T cell responses to AZD1222 COVID-19 vaccine (dated by TCRdb to the early 2020s). Context from the whole study: AZD1222 recipients with second doses at about 4 weeks or about 12 weeks were pooled, because spike-specific TCR depth and breadth did not differ between schedules. Enrollment into the trials was organized by age into subgroups of 18-55, 56-69 and 70-plus years, and those subgroups contained approximately 150, 30 and 60 TCR-sequenced participants, respectively. TCR sequencing covered fewer than 250 trial participants: 200 to 220 given two doses of AZD1222 and 26 given two doses of MenACWY control vaccine. Summary of the overall study and its limitations: Because no day 14 peak-response samples were available, the repertoires could be characterized only after the peak T cell response. Conclusions about previously exposed vaccinees are limited, since just 6 or 7 AZD1222 recipients were seropositive for SARS-CoV-2 at baseline. Reportedly, close to half of the unique spike-specific TCRs recognized epitopes lying outside the regions that are mutated in the B.1.351 and B.1.1.7 variants. Participants were mostly white British and included more females than males, and it was suggested by the authors that clonal diversity may have been underestimated. The vaccine-associated CD4 TCRs covered the entire spike protein, and the dominant responses fell in regions 160-218 and 743-854. Spike-specific TCR breadth and depth rose significantly after two AZD1222 doses compared with day 0 and with MenACWY recipients. The 56-69-year group was small, and its depth increase did not reach significance, likely because of low power.

After removal of 4 bases from V and 2 bases from J, the junction retains 10 bases not matched to a gene. The CDR3, cysteine through phenylalanine, is 19 amino acids long. Kept here is only the CDR3 DNA, which spans 57 bases and is read in frame from base 1. CDR1 and CDR2 are read off the germline V gene (reference sequence) as LGHDT and YNNKEL. The CDR3 regions of human TCRbeta chains were subjected to immunosequencing. The authors processed their data as follows. TCRs in the repertoires were matched against a reference library of SARS-CoV-2-specific TCRs that had been generated with the MIRA antigen-specificity platform. Breadth meant the fraction of unique TCRs that were SARS-CoV-2-associated, whereas depth meant the fraction of total T cells that were SARS-CoV-2-associated. Using the MIRA data, each spike-specific TCR was assigned both to the spike region to which the TCR was reactive and to a CD4 or CD8 class. Log10-transformed breadth and depth values were compared by one-way ANOVA with Sidak's multiple comparisons tests. As stored in TCRdb, this immuneACCESS dataset retains in-frame rearrangements with V and J assigned. A fraction of the clones does not appear; measured against another copy, unresolved V genes explain less than half of the discrepancy, and the remainder lacks a known reason. V, J and clone size were drawn from that table, and D and trimming were deduced from the DNA. The sample table records around 130,000 clones; nearly 95% of these occur just once. The ten top clones hold 0.85% to 0.95% of the sample.

Reading the label with the study, this specimen's time point is: baseline before first vaccination. The vaccinee samples were drawn from two UK trials, COV001 and COV002, one of which was a single-blind randomized controlled phase 2/3 trial testing AZD1222 (ChAdOx1 nCoV-19) in healthy adults. Trial participant PBMC samples were collected at day 0 and day 28 after the second dose for TCRbeta chain sequencing. As concerns this clone: Its antigen specificity is not known. Base qualities are not provided; no much larger clone lies one nucleotide away.

Rearrangement joined TRBV3-1 (or the pseudogene TRBV3-2) to TRBJ2-3; 15 central nucleotides agree with TRBD2. This specimen consisted of peripheral blood, obtained on day 0 of AZD1222 vaccination. The sequence was obtained from an adult in good health. The CDR3 amino acid sequence is: CASSRALGTSGGHTDTQYF. At the DNA level, the sequence is TGTGCCAGCAGCCGCGCCCTAGGGACTAGCGGGGGGCACACAGATACGCAGTATTTT.